The subject of this entry is one T cell receptor beta chain. Sequencing was performed with immunoSEQ multiplex PCR; in TCRdb, only in-frame clones are kept and a portion is missing. The sample holds 2 million to 2.5 million clones, approximately 93% seen once. This sample was included in a study of shared clonotypes between healthy human individuals. This CDR3 comprises 15 residues. V lost 2 bases and J 4 bases, leaving 14 bases between the germline ends. From germline, CDR1 is SGHAT and CDR2 FQNNGV. Material: naive CD4+ T cells from PBMCs. Subset indicated: CD45RA+ positively selected. The receptor was derived from a man younger than 35 in good health. Some clones in this sample may be carry-over from other donors' samples. The chain couples TRBV11-2 to TRBJ1-2, with D hard to call. This chain's CDR3 is CASSLSRFSLYGYTF. CDR3 nucleotide sequence: TGTGCCAGCAGCTTATCCAGATTCTCCCTCTATGGCTACACCTTC.